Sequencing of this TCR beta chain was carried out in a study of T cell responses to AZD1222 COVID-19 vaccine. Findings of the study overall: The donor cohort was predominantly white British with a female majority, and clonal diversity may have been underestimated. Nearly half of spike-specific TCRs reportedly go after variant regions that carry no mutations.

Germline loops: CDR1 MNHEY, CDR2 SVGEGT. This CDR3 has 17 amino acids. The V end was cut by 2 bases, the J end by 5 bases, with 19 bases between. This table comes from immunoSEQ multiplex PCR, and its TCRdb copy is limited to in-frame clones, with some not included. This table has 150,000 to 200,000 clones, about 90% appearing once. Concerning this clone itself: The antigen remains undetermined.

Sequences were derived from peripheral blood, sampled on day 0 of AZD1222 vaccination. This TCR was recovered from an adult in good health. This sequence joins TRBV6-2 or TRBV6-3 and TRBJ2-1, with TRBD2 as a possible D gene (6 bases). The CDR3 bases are TGTGCCAGCAGTTACATTGGGCGGGGCTTTGGGGACAATGAGCAGTTCTTC. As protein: CASSYIGRGFGDNEQFF.